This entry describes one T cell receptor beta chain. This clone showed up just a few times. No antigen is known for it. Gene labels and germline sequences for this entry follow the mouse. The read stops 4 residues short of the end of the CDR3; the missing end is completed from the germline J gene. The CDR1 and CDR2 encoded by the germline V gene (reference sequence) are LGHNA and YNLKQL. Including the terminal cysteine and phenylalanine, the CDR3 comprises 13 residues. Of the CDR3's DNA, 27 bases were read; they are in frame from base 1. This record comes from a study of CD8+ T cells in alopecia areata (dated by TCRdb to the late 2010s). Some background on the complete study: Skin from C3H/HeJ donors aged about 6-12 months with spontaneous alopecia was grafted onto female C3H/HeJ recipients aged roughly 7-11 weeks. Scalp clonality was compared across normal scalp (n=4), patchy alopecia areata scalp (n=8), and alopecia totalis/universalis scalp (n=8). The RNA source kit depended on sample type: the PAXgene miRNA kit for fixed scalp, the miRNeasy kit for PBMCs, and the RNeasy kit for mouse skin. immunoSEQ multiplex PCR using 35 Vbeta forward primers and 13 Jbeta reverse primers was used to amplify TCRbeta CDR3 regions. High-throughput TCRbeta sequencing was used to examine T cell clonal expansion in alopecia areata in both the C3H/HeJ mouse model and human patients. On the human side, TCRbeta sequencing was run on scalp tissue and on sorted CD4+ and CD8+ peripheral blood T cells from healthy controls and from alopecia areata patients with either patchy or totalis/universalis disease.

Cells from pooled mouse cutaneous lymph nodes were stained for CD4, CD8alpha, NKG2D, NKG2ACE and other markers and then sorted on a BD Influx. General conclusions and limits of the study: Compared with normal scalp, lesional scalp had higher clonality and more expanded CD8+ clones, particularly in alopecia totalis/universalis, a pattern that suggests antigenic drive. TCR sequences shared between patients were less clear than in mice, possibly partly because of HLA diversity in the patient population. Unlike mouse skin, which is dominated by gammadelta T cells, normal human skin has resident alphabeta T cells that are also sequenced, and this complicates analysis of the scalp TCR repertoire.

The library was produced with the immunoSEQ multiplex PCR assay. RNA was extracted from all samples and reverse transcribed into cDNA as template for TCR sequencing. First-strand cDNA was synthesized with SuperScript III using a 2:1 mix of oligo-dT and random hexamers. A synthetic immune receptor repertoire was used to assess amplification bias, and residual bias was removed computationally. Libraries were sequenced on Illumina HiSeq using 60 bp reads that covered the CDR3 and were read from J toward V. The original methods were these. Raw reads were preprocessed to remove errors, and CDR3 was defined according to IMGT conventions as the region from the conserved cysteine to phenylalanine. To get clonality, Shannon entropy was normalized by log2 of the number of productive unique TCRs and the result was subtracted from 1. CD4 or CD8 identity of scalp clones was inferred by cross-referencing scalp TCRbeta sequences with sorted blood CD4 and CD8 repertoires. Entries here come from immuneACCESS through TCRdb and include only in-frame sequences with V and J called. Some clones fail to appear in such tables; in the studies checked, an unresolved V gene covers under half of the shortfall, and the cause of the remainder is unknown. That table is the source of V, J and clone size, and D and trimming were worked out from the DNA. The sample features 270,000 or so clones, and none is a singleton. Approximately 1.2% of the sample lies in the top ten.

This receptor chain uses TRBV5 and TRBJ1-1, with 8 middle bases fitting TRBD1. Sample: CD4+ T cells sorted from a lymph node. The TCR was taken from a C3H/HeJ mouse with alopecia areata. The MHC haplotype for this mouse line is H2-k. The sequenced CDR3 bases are TGTGCCAGCAGTCACAGGGGGGTTTCA. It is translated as CASSHRGVS. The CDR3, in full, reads CASSHRGVSEVFF.